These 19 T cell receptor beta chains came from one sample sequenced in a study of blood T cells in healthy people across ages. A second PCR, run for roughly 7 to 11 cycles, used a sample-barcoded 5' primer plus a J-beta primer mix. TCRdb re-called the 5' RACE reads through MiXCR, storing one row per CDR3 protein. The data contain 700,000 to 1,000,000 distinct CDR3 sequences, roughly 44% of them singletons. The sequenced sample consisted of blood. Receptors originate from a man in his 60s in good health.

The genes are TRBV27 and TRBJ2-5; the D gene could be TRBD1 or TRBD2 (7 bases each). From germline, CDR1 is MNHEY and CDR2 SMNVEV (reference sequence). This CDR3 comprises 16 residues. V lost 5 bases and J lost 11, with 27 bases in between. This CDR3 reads CASSPTPQGGIGPQYF. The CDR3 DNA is TGTGCCAGCAGTCCGACCCCCCAGGGGGGGATAGGGCCGCAGTACTTC.

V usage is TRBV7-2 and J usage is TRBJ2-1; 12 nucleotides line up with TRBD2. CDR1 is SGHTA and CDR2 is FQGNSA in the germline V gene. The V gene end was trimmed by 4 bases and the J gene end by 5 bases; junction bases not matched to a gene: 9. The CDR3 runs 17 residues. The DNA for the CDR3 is TGTGCCAGCAGCTCCCGAACCCTAGCGGGGGGGCACAATGAGCAGTTCTTC. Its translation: CASSSRTLAGGHNEQFF.

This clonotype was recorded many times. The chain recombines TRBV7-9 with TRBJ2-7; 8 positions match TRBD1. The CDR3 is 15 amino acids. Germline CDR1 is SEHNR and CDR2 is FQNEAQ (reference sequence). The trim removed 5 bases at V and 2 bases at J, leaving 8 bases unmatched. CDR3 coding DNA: TGTGCCAGCAGCACACGGACAGGGCCGACCTACGAGCAGTACTTC. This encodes CASSTRTGPTYEQYF.

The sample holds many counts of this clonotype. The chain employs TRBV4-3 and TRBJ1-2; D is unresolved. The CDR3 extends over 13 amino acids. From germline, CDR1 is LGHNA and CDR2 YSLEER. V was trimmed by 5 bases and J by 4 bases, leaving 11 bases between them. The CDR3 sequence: CASSTDGFYGYTF. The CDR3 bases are TGCGCCAGCAGCACGGACGGTTTCTATGGCTACACCTTC.

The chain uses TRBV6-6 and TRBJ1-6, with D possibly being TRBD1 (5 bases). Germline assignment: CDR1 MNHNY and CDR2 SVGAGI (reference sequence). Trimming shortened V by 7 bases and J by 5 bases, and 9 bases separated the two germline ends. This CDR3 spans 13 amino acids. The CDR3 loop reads CASKGADNSPLHF. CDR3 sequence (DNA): TGTGCCAGCAAAGGGGCGGATAATTCACCCCTCCACTTT.

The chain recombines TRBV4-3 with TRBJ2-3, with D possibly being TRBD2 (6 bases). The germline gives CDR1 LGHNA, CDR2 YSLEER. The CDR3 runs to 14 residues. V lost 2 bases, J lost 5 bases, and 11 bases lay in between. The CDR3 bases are TGCGCCAGCAGCCAATCCCCCGGGGGAGATACGCAGTATTTT. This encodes CASSQSPGGDTQYF.

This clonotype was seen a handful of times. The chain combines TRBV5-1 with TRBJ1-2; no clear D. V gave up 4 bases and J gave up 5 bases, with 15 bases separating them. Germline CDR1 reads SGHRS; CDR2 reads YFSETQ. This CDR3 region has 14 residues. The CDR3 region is CASSGPGNLYGYTF. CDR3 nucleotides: TGCGCCAGCAGCGGCCCGGGAAACCTTTATGGCTACACCTTC.

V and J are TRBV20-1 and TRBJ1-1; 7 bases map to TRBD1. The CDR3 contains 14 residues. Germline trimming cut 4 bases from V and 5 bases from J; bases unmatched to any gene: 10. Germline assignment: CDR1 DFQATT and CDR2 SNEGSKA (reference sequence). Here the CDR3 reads CSAITVTGITEAFF. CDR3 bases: TGCAGTGCTATTACTGTGACAGGGATTACTGAAGCTTTCTTT.

CDR3 nucleotide sequence: TGTGCCAGCAGGAGGGGAGCGGACAGCTCCTACGAGCAGTACTTC. Its protein is CASRRGADSSYEQYF. The chain recombines TRBV6-6 with TRBJ2-4; TRBD1 might be the D (6 bases). The end of the DNA aligns better with TRBJ2-7, so the J call may be wrong. The V gene's germline CDR1 is MNHNY and CDR2 SVGAGI (reference sequence). The CDR3 has 15 residues.

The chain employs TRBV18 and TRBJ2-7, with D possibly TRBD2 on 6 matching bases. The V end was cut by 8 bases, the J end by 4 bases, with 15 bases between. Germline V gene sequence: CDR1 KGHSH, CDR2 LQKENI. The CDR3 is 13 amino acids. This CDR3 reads CASNGAGTYEQYF. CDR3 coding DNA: TGTGCCAGCAACGGGGCGGGGACTTACGAGCAGTACTTC.

CDR3 in amino acids: CASSSWDSPDTQYF. DNA of the CDR3: TGTGCCAGCAGCTCCTGGGACTCCCCAGATACGCAGTATTTT. This chain connects TRBV11-3 to TRBJ2-3; D may be TRBD2 (6 bases). Germline loops: CDR1 SGHNT, CDR2 YENEEA. This CDR3 region has 14 residues. V was shortened by 4 bases and J by 4 bases, with 12 bases between the two germline ends.

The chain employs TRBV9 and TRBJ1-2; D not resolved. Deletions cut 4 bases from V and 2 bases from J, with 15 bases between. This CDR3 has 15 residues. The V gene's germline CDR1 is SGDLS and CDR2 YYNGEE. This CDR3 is CASSPDVVRNYGYTF. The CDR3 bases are TGTGCCAGCAGCCCAGATGTAGTTCGCAACTATGGCTACACCTTC.

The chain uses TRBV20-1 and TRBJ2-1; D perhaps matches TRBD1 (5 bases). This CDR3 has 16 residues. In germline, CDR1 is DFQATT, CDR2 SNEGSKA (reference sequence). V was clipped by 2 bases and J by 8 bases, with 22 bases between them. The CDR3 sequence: CSARPRRTLVHYEQFF. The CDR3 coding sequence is TGCAGTGCTAGACCCAGGCGGACATTGGTACACTATGAGCAGTTCTTC.

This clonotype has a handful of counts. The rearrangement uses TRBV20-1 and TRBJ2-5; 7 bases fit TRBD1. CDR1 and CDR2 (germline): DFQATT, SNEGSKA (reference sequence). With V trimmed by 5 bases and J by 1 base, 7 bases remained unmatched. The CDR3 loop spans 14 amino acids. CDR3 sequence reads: CSAGRGTAQETQYF. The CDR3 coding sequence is TGCAGTGCTGGCCGAGGGACAGCCCAAGAGACCCAGTACTTC.

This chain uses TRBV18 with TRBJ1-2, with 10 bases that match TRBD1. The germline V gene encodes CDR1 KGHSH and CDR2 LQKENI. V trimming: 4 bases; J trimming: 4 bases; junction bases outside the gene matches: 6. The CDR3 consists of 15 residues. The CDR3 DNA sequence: TGTGCCAGCTCACATGCCGGGACAGGGGCCTATGGCTACACCTTC. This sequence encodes CASSHAGTGAYGYTF.

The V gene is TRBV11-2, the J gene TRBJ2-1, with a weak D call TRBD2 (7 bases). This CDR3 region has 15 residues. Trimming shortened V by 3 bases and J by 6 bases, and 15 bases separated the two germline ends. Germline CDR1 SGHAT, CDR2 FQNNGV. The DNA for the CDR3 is TGTGCCAGCAGCTTTGGGGGCGGGGGTCTCAATGAGCAGTTCTTC. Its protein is CASSFGGGGLNEQFF.

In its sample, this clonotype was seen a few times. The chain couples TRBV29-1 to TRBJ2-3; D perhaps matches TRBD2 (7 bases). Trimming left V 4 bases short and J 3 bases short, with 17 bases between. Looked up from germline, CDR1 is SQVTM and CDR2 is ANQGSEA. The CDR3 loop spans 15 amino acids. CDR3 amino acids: CSVVWGGANTDTQYF. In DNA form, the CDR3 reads TGCAGCGTTGTGTGGGGGGGGGCCAATACAGATACGCAGTATTTT.

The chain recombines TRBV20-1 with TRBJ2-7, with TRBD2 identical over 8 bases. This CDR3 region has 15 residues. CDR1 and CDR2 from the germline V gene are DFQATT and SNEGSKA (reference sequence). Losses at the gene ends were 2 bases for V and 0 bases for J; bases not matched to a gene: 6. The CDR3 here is CSARPPTSGSYEQYF. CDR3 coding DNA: TGCAGTGCTAGACCCCCCACTAGCGGCTCCTACGAGCAGTACTTC.

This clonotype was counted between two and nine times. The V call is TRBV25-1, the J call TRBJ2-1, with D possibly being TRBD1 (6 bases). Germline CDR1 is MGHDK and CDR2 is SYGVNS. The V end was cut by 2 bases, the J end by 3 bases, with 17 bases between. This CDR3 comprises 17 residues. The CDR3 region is CASSEGQGTEGYNEQFF. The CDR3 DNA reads TGTGCCAGCAGTGAAGGCCAGGGGACCGAGGGCTACAATGAGCAGTTCTTC.